This passage covers 23 T cell receptor beta chains from one sample sequenced in a study of blood T cell repertoires in COVID-19. Clones were sequenced by immunoSEQ multiplex PCR, and TCRdb holds only the in-frame ones, with some missing. The sample records some 48,000 clones, about four fifths being singletons. Sequencing input: peripheral blood. All receptors derive from a human donor in a cohort sampled during active COVID-19.

This clone was detected once. V and J are TRBV24-1 and TRBJ2-2, with TRBD2 matching 9 bases. This CDR3 contains 17 residues. With 7 bases clipped from V and 1 base from J, the junction kept 9 bases outside the gene matches. CDR1 is KGHDR, CDR2 SFDVKD, per germline. The CDR3 protein is CATSPPLSGGNTGELFF. Written as DNA, the CDR3 is TGTGCCACCAGCCCCCCCCTTAGCGGGGGGAACACCGGGGAGCTGTTTTTT.

The rearrangement joins TRBV5-1 to TRBJ1-1; 12 bases line up with TRBD1. Germline trimming cut 3 bases from V and 2 bases from J; bases unmatched to any gene: 8. CDR3 length: 17 residues. The germline V gene has CDR1 SGHRS and CDR2 YFSETQ. In DNA form, the CDR3 reads TGCGCCAGCAGCTCGATTCCGGGACAGGGGGCAAACACTGAAGCTTTCTTT. This sequence encodes CASSSIPGQGANTEAFF.

The DNA for the CDR3 is TGTGCCAGCAGCCATCTACGGGACTCTGGAAACACCATATATTTT. This translates into CASSHLRDSGNTIYF. The chain couples TRBV4-2 to TRBJ1-3; D gene uncertain. The germline gives CDR1 LGHNA, CDR2 YNFKEQ. The CDR3 loop spans 15 amino acids. V was clipped by 3 bases and J by 0 bases, with 9 bases between them.

The CDR3 loop is CASSHGIQGRVTQYF. CDR3 sequence (DNA): TGCGCCAGCAGCCATGGTATCCAGGGGAGGGTAACCCAGTACTTC. The genes are TRBV4-1 and TRBJ2-5, with D perhaps matching TRBD2 (7 bases). The CDR3 covers 15 residues. Trimming shortened V by 3 bases and J by 8 bases, and 19 bases separated the two germline ends. Germline V gene data show CDR1 as MGHRA and CDR2 as YSYEKL.

This clone was seen only a few times. The rearrangement joins TRBV5-4 to TRBJ1-3; D remains ambiguous. CDR1 is SGHNT, CDR2 YYREEE, per germline (reference sequence). V shed 3 bases and J shed 4 bases, with 11 bases lying between them. The CDR3 runs 14 residues. The CDR3 here is CASSSRAPGNTIYF. The CDR3 nucleotides read TGTGCCAGCAGCTCCCGCGCCCCCGGAAACACCATATATTTT. Full variable domain (outside the CDR3, taken from reference TRBV5-4 and TRBJ1-3): ETGVTQSPTHLIKTRGQQVTLRCSSQSGHNTVSWYQQALGQGPQFIFQYYREEENGRGNFPPRFSGLQFPNYSSELNVNALELDDSALYLCASSSRAPGNTIYFGEGSWLTVV.

The rearrangement links TRBV18 to TRBJ2-3; a possible D gene is TRBD2 (6 bases). CDR1 KGHSH and CDR2 LQKENI come from the germline V gene. The CDR3 runs to 15 residues. Deletions cut 6 bases from V and 4 bases from J, with 17 bases between. CDR3: CASSPGLPGADTQYF. In DNA, the CDR3 is TGTGCCAGCTCTCCCGGACTACCGGGGGCAGATACGCAGTATTTT.

The gene calls are TRBV9 and TRBJ2-3; 8 nucleotides agree with TRBD2. Germline V gene data show CDR1 as SGDLS and CDR2 as YYNGEE. The CDR3 is 15 residues long. V trimming: 3 bases; J trimming: 4 bases; junction bases outside the gene matches: 7. The CDR3 DNA follows: TGTGCCAGCAGCGCGATAGCGGGGTGGGCAGATACGCAGTATTTT. Its protein is CASSAIAGWADTQYF.

The rearrangement uses TRBV2 and TRBJ2-5; 8 nucleotides match TRBD2. The CDR3 is 15 amino acids. The germline V gene has CDR1 SNHLY and CDR2 FYNNEI. With V trimmed by 6 bases and J by 4 bases, 10 bases remained unmatched. The CDR3 here is CASSPRSGGGETQYF. CDR3 coding DNA: TGTGCCAGCAGCCCTCGATCGGGGGGGGGAGAGACCCAGTACTTC.

The chain has TRBV12-3 or TRBV12-4 and TRBJ2-3; 8 bases match TRBD2. Germline trimming cut 5 bases from V and 3 bases from J; bases unmatched to any gene: 1. CDR3 length equals 13 residues. The DNA for the CDR3 is TGTGCCAGCAGTCCTAGCGGGACAGATACGCAGTATTTT. Protein sequence: CASSPSGTDTQYF.

This chain joins TRBV9 and TRBJ2-3; TRBD2 matches 8 bases. The trim removed 1 base at V and 4 bases at J, leaving 8 bases unmatched. CDR3 length equals 16 residues. In germline, CDR1 is SGDLS, CDR2 YYNGEE. Written as DNA, the CDR3 is TGTGCCAGCAGCGTATATCGGGGGGGGCCGTCAGATACGCAGTATTTT. Translating gives CASSVYRGGPSDTQYF.

V is TRBV27 and J is TRBJ1-2; 9 nucleotides match TRBD1. From germline, CDR1 is MNHEY and CDR2 SMNVEV (reference sequence). J was trimmed by 8 bases and V by 5 bases; bases with no gene match: 6. The CDR3 has 13 residues. CDR3 sequence reads: CASSLGQGWGYTF. The CDR3 DNA reads as TGTGCCAGCAGTCTAGGACAGGGGTGGGGCTACACCTTC.

The chain recombines TRBV20-1 with TRBJ1-5; D might be TRBD1 (6 bases). Trimming removed 3 bases at V and 1 base at J, with 19 bases between. Germline V gene sequence: CDR1 DFQATT, CDR2 SNEGSKA (reference sequence). The CDR3 sequence is 17 residues long. Written as DNA, the CDR3 is TGCAGTGCTAGTCCCAGGGGAGCCTACGCAAGCAATCAGCCCCAGCATTTT. Translation gives CSASPRGAYASNQPQHF.

The rearrangement links TRBV18 to TRBJ2-6; 9 positions match TRBD1. Germline loops: CDR1 KGHSH, CDR2 LQKENI. The CDR3 extends over 16 amino acids. With 3 bases clipped from V and 4 bases from J, the junction kept 4 bases outside the gene matches. The CDR3 loop reads CASSPGQGTGANVLTF. CDR3 in DNA: TGTGCCAGCTCACCCGGACAGGGGACCGGGGCCAACGTCCTGACTTTC.

The CDR3 nucleotides read TGTGCCAGCAGCTACCAGGACAGGACCTCCTACGAGCAGTACTTC. Translated: CASSYQDRTSYEQYF. The gene calls are TRBV7-9 and TRBJ2-7, with TRBD1 identical over 7 bases. The germline CDR1 and CDR2 sequences are SEHNR and FQNEAQ (reference sequence). The CDR3 is made up of 15 amino acids. The V segment lost 4 bases and the J segment 0 bases; nucleotides outside the gene matches: 6.

The chain recombines TRBV29-1 with TRBJ1-1, with 11 bases matching TRBD1. With V trimmed by 1 base and J by 11 bases, 3 bases remained unmatched. In germline, CDR1 is SQVTM, CDR2 ANQGSEA. The CDR3 is 12 residues long. CDR3 in amino acids: CSVEVDRGPAFF. As DNA, the CDR3 is TGCAGCGTTGAAGTGGACAGGGGGCCTGCTTTCTTT. The full variable domain, in which reference TRBV29-1 and TRBJ1-1 provide the parts outside the CDR3, is SAVISQKPSRDICQRGTSLTIQCQVDSQVTMMFWYRQQPGQSLTLIATANQGSEATYESGFVIDKFPISRPNLTFSTLTVSNMSPEDSSIYLCSVEVDRGPAFFGQGTRLTVV.

V usage is TRBV6-6 and J usage is TRBJ1-1; D call uncertain. Per germline, CDR1 MNHNY and CDR2 SVGAGI (reference sequence). The CDR3 sequence is 14 residues long. The ends were cut back, 2 bases at V and 0 bases at J, with 7 bases in the middle. DNA for the CDR3: TGTGCCAGCAGTTACCTAGGCATGAACACTGAAGCTTTCTTT. Encoded protein: CASSYLGMNTEAFF.

The J gene is TRBJ1-1, the V gene TRBV18, with D possibly being TRBD1 (6 bases). The CDR3 runs 13 residues. Trimming pared 8 bases from V and 1 base from J, leaving 11 bases between. Germline V gene lookup returns CDR1 KGHSH and CDR2 LQKENI. The CDR3 reads CASTGQQNTEAFF. CDR3 bases: TGTGCCAGCACTGGACAGCAGAACACTGAAGCTTTCTTT.

This chain links TRBV28 with TRBJ1-1, with D uncertain. Trimming removed 10 bases from V and 1 base from J, with 10 bases in between. Germline V gene data show CDR1 as MDHEN and CDR2 as SYDVKM. This CDR3 has 12 residues. CDR3 DNA: TGTGCCACCTGCGGAGAGAACACTGAAGCTTTCTTT. Residues: CATCGENTEAFF.

The rearrangement joins TRBV5-5 to TRBJ2-7; 9 bases line up with TRBD2. V shed 0 bases and J 4 bases; nucleotides not matched to a gene: 8. This CDR3 has 16 amino acids. The germline CDR1 and CDR2 sequences are SGHKS and YYEKEE (reference sequence). The CDR3 sequence: CASSLEGGGGNYEQYF. CDR3 nucleotide sequence: TGTGCCAGCAGCTTGGAAGGCGGGGGGGGAAATTACGAGCAGTACTTC.

Comments on this clone: One end of the junction varies from germline; a read error may be responsible. V is TRBV19 and J is TRBJ2-5, with TRBD1 as a possible D gene (6 bases). The CDR3 consists of 14 residues. Germline V gene sequence: CDR1 LNHDA, CDR2 SQIVND (reference sequence). CDR3 nucleotides: TGTGCCAGTAGTGACGGACAGCCTCAAGAGACTCAGTACTTC. This gives the protein CASSDGQPQETQYF. Together with reference TRBV19 and TRBJ2-5, the CDR3 gives the full variable domain: DGGITQSPKYLFRKEGQNVTLSCEQNLNHDAMYWYRQDPGQGLRLIYYSQIVNDFQKGDIAEGYSVSREKKESFPLTVTSAQKNPTAFYLCASSDGQPQETQYFGPGTRLLVL.

This clone occurred once. CDR3 residues: CAWTQGAVGYTF. The DNA of the CDR3 is TGTGCCTGGACGCAGGGGGCTGTGGGCTACACCTTC. The V and J genes are TRBV30 and TRBJ1-2, with 8 positions matching TRBD1. This CDR3 comprises 12 residues. CDR1 and CDR2 (germline): GTSNPN, SVGIG (reference sequence). Trimming at V came to 4 bases and at J to 8 bases, leaving 6 bases not matched to a gene.

The chain has TRBV5-1 and TRBJ2-2; TRBD1 might be the D (6 bases). The CDR3 loop spans 15 amino acids. V was cut by 8 bases and J by 2 bases, with 16 bases left in between. CDR1 is SGHRS, CDR2 YFSETQ, per germline. The CDR3 region is CASNQGSVNTGELFF. The DNA of the CDR3 is TGCGCCAGTAATCAGGGGTCCGTAAACACCGGGGAGCTGTTTTTT.

The chain links TRBV24-1 to TRBJ1-3; D is perhaps TRBD1 (6 bases). CDR1 and CDR2 (germline): KGHDR, SFDVKD. This CDR3 is built from 14 residues. V lost 9 bases, J lost 4 bases, and 15 bases lay in between. CDR3 sequence: CATRAGAGGNTIYF. CDR3 sequence (DNA): TGTGCCACCCGGGCAGGGGCTGGAGGAAACACCATATATTTT.